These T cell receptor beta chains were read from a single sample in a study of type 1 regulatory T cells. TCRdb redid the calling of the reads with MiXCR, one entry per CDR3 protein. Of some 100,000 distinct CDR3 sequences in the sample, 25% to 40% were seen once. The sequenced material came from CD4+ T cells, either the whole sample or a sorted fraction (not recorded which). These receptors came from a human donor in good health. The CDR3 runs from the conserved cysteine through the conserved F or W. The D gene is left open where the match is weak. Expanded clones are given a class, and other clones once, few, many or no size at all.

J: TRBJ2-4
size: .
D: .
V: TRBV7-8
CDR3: CASNLGTPNIQYF
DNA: TGTGCCAGCAACCTAGGAACCCCGAACATTCAGTACTTC

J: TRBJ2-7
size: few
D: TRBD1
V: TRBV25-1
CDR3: CASSEWGQGGKYEQYF
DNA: TGTGCCAGCAGTGAATGGGGACAGGGGGGGAAGTACGAGCAGTACTTC

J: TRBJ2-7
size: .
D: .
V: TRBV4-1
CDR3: CASSQVGPLGEQYF
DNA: TGCGCCAGCAGCCAAGTTGGTCCTCTCGGCGAGCAGTACTTC

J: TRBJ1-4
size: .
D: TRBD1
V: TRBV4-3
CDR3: CASSQDGTGGEKLFF
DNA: TGCGCCAGCAGCCAAGATGGGACAGGGGGCGAAAAACTGTTTTTT

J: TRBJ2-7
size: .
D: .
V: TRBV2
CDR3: CASKPERERYEQYF
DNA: TGTGCCAGCAAGCCAGAACGGGAGAGATACGAGCAGTACTTC

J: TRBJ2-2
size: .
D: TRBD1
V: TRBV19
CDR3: CASRTGVEAGELLF
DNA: TGTGCCAGCAGGACAGGGGTTGAAGCCGGGGAGCTGCTTTTT

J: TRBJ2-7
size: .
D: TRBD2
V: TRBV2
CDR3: CASRFTSGSSYEQYF
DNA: TGTGCCAGCAGGTTCACTAGCGGGAGCTCCTACGAGCAGTACTTC

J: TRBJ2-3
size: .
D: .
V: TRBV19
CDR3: CASSIGQLTDTQYF
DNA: TGTGCCAGTAGTATCGGGCAGCTCACAGATACGCAGTATTTT

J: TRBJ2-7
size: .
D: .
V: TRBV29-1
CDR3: CSVVDVRSYEQYF
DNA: TGCAGCGTAGTGGACGTACGCTCCTACGAGCAGTACTTC

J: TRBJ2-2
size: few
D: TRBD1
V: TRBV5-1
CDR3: CASSQQGLTGELFF
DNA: TGCGCCAGCAGCCAACAGGGGTTGACCGGGGAGCTGTTTTTT

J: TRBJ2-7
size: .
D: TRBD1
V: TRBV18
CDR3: CASSPRDSYCEQYF
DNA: TGTGCCAGCTCACCCCGGGACAGCTACTGCGAGCAGTACTTC

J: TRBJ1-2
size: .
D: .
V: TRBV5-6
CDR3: CASSLAVGFSGYTF
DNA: TGTGCCAGCAGCTTGGCGGTCGGGTTCAGTGGCTACACCTTC

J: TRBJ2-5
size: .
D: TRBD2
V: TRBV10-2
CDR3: CASTGTSRLETQYF
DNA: TGCGCCAGCACCGGGACTAGCAGACTAGAGACCCAGTACTTC

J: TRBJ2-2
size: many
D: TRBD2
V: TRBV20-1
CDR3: CSAVTSGRAMSTGELFF
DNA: TGCAGTGCTGTTACTAGCGGGAGGGCTATGAGCACCGGGGAGCTGTTTTTT

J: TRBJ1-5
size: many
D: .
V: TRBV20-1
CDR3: CSASESGNQPQHF
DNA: TGCAGTGCTAGTGAGAGTGGCAATCAGCCCCAGCATTTT

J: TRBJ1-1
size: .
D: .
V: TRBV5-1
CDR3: CASSLEGRMNTEAFF
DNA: TGCGCCAGCAGCCTGGAGGGGAGGATGAACACTGAAGCTTTCTTT

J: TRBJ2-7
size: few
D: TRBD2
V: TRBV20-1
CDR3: CSAPAGLDEQYF
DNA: TGCAGTGCCCCAGCGGGATTGGACGAGCAGTACTTC

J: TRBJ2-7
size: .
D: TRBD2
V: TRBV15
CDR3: CATRASGTTYEQYF
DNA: TGTGCCACCAGGGCTAGCGGGACTACCTACGAGCAGTACTTC

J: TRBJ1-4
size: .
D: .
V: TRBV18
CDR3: CASSRPQGKLFF
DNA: TGTGCCAGCTCACGGCCCCAAGGGAAACTGTTTTTT

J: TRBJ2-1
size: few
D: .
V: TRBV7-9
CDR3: CASSPLGPSSYNEQFF
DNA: TGTGCCAGCAGCCCCCTAGGGCCCTCCTCCTACAATGAGCAGTTCTTC